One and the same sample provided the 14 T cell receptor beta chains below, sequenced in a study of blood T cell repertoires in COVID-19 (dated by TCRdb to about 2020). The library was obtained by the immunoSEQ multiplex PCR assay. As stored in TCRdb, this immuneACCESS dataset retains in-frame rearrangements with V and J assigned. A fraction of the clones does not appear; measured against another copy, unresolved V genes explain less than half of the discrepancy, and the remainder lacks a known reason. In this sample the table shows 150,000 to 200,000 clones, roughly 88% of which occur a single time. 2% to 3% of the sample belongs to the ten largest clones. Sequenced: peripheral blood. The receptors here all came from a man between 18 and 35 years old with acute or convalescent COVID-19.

The CDR3 region is CASSYSTRGVEGYTF. For the CDR3, the DNA is TGTGCCAGTAGTTACTCTACTAGAGGTGTCGAGGGCTACACCTTC. V usage is TRBV19 and J usage is TRBJ1-2; no firm D call. This CDR3 is built from 15 residues. CDR1 and CDR2 from the germline V gene are LNHDA and SQIVND (reference sequence). The ends were cut back, 5 bases at V and 8 bases at J, with 21 bases in the middle.

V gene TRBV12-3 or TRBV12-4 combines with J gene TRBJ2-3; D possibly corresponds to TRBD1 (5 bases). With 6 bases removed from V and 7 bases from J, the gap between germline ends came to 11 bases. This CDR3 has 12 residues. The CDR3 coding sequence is TGTGCCAGCAGAGCCCAGGGTTATACGCAGTATTTT. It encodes CASRAQGYTQYF.

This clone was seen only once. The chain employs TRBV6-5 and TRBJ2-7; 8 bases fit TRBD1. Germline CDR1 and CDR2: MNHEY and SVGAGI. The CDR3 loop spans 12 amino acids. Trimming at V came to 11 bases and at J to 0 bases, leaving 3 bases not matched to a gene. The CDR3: CACGQGSYEQYF. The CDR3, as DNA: TGTGCCTGCGGACAGGGCTCCTACGAGCAGTACTTC.

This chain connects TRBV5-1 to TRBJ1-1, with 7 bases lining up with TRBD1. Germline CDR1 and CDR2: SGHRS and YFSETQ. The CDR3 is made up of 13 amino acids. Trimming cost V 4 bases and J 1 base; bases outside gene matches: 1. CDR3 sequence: CASSTGANTEAFF. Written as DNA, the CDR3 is TGCGCCAGCAGCACAGGGGCGAACACTGAAGCTTTCTTT.

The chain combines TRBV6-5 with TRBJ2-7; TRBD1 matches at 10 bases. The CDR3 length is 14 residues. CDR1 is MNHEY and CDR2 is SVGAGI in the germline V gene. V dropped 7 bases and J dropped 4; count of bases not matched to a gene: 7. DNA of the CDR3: TGTGCCAGCATGAGCAGGGACAGGGGTTACGAGCAGTACTTC. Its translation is CASMSRDRGYEQYF.

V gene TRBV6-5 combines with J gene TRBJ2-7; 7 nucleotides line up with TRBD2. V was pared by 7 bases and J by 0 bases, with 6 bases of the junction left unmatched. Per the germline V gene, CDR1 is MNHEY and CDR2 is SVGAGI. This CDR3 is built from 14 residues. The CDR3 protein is CASNPQRDSYEQYF. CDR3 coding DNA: TGTGCCAGCAACCCCCAGCGGGACTCCTACGAGCAGTACTTC.

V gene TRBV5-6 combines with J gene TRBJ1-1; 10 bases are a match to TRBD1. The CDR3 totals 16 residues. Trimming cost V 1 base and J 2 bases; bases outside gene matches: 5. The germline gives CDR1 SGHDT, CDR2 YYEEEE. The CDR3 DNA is TGTGCCAGCAGCTTGTATGGGACAGGGGAAAACACTGAAGCTTTCTTT. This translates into CASSLYGTGENTEAFF.

The CDR3 nucleotides read TGTGCCACCCTCCCCCGGGCAGGGGCAGATACGCAGTATTTT. It encodes CATLPRAGADTQYF. The chain carries TRBV7-8 and TRBJ2-3; D may be TRBD1 (6 bases). The CDR3 length is 14 residues. Looked up from germline, CDR1 is SGHVS and CDR2 is FQNEAQ. V dropped 10 bases and J dropped 4 bases, with 18 bases sitting between them.

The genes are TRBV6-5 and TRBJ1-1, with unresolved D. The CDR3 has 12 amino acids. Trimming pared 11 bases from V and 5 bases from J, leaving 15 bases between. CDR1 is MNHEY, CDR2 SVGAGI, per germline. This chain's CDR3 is CAVLDLGTEAFF. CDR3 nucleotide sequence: TGTGCCGTGTTAGATCTCGGGACTGAAGCTTTCTTT.

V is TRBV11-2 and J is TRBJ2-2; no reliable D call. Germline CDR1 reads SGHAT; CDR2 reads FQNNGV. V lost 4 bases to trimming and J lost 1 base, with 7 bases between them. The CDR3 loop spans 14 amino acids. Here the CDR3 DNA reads TGTGCCAGCAGCTCAATAGTGAACACCGGGGAGCTGTTTTTT. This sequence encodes CASSSIVNTGELFF.

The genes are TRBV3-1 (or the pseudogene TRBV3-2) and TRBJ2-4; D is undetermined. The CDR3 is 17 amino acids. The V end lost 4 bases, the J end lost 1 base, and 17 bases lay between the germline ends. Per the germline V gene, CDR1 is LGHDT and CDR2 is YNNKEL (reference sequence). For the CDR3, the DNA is TGTGCCAGCAGCCTCGGTATGTCGGTGCTGGCCAAAAACATTCAGTACTTC. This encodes CASSLGMSVLAKNIQYF.

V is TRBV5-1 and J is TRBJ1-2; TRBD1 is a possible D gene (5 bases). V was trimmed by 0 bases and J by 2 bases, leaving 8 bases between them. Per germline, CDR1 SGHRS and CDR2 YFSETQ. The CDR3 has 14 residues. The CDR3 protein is CASSLAGLNYGYTF. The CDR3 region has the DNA TGCGCCAGCAGCTTGGCAGGGCTAAACTATGGCTACACCTTC.

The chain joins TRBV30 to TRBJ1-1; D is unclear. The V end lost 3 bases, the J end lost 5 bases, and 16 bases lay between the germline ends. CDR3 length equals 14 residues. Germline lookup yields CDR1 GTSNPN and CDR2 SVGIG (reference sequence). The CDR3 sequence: CAWRRSRLGTEAFF. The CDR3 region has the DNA TGTGCCTGGAGGAGGAGCCGTCTTGGGACTGAAGCTTTCTTT.

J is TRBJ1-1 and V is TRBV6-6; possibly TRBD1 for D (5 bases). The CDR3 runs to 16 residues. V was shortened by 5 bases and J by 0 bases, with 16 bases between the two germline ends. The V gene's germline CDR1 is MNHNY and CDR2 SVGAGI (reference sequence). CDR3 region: CASSPLTVALNTEAFF. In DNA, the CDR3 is TGTGCCAGCAGTCCCTTGACAGTTGCCCTGAACACTGAAGCTTTCTTT.